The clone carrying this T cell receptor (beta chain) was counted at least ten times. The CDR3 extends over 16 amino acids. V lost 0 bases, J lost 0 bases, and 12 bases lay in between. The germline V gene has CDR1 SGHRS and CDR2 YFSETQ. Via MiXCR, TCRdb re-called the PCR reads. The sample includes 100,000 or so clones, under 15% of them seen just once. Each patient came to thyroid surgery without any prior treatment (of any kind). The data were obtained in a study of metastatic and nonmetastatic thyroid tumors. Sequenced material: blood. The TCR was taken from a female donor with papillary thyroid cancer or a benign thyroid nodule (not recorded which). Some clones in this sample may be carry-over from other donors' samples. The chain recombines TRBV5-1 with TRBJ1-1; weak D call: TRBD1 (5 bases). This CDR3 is CASSLEGAGMNTEAFF. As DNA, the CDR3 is TGCGCCAGCAGCTTGGAGGGCGCAGGGATGAACACTGAAGCTTTCTTT.